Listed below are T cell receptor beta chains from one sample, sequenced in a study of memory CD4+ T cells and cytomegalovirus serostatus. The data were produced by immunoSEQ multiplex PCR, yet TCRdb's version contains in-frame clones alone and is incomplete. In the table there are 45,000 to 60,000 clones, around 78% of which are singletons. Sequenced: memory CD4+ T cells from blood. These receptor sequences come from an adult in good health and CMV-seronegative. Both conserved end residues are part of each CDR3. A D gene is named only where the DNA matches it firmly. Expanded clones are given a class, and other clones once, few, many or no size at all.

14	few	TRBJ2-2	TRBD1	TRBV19	TGTGCCAGTTCAATCAGGGGGCGTATCGGGGAGCTGTTTTTT	CASSIRGRIGELFF
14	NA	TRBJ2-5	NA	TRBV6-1	TGTGCCAGCAGTAGACAGTATGACCAAGAGACCCAGTACTTC	CASSRQYDQETQYF
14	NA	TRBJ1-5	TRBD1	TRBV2	TGTGCCAGCAGACGCGGGACAGAAAATCAGCCCCAGCATTTT	CASRRGTENQPQHF
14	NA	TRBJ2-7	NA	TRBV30	TGTGCCTGGACGGGGGACAACTCCTTTTACGAGCAGTACTTC	CAWTGDNSFYEQYF
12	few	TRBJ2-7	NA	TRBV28	TGTGCCAGCAGTTCCTGGTCCCACGAGCAGTACTTC	CASSSWSHEQYF
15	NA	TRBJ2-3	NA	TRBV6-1	TGTGCCAGCAGTCCCAGGGGCCAGGGCACAGATACGCAGTATTTT	CASSPRGQGTDTQYF
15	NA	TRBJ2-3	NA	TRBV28	TGTGCCAGCAGTTTATCTAGCGTAGGCACAGATACGCAGTATTTT	CASSLSSVGTDTQYF
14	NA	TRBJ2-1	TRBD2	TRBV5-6	TGTGCCAGCAGCTGGGGACTAGCGGGAAATGAGCAGTTCTTC	CASSWGLAGNEQFF
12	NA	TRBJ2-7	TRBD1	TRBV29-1	TGCAGCGTCGCGACAGGGATCAGCGAGCAGTACTTC	CSVATGISEQYF
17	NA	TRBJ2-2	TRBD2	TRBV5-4	TGTGCCAGCAGCTGGAAGCGGGAGGGCCGCGTCCTCGGGGAGCTGTTTTTT	CASSWKREGRVLGELFF
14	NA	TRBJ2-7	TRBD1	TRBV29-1	TGCAGCGTCGACGGACAGGGGGCTGGGTACGAGCAGTACTTC	CSVDGQGAGYEQYF
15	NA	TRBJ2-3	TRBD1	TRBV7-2	TGTGCCAGCAGCTCATCCGGGACAGACACAGATACGCAGTATTTT	CASSSSGTDTDTQYF
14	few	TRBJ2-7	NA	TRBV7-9	TGTGCCAGCAGCTTCGGCCGGTTCTCCTACGAGCAGTACTTC	CASSFGRFSYEQYF
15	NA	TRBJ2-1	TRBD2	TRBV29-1	TGCAGCGTTCCCGGGGGGCTAGCGGGAGTATATGAGCAGTTCTTC	CSVPGGLAGVYEQFF
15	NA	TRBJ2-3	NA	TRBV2	TGTGCCAGCAGTGAAGCGCTTCAGGGCACAGATACGCAGTATTTT	CASSEALQGTDTQYF
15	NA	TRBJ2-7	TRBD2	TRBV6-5	TGTGCCAGCAGTTCCCTAGCGGGAGAAATATTCGGGCAGTACTTC	CASSSLAGEIFGQYF
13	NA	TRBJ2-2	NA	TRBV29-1	TGCAGCGTTGGAGAGGGGTGGGGCGGGGAGCTGTTTTTT	CSVGEGWGGELFF
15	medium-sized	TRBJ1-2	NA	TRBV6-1	TGTGCCAGCAGTGATTGGCTGCGACAACCATATGGCTACACCTTC	CASSDWLRQPYGYTF
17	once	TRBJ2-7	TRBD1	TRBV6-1	TGTGCCAGCAGTGACCGGGACAGGGTTCTCGGCGTCTACGAGCAGTACTTC	CASSDRDRVLGVYEQYF
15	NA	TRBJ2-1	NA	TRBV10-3	TGTGCCATCAGTGAAGGGTGGCGCTCCTACAATGAGCAGTTCTTC	CAISEGWRSYNEQFF
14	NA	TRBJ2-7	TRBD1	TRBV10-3	TGTGCCATCAGCGTCCCGGGACAGGGTCTCGAGCAGTACTTC	CAISVPGQGLEQYF
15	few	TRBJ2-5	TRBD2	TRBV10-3	TGTGCCACCCAAACCACTAGCGGAACCAAAGAGACCCAGTACTTC	CATQTTSGTKETQYF
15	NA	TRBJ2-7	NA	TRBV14	TGTGCCAGCAGCATCGGGCGGGTACCCCCCTACGAGCAGTACTTC	CASSIGRVPPYEQYF
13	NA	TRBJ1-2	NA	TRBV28	TGTGCCAGCAGTAAAACAGGGTTAGGTGGCTACACCTTC	CASSKTGLGGYTF
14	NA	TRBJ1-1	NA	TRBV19	TGTGCCAGTAGTAGGGAGGGGTTGAACACTGAAGCTTTCTTT	CASSREGLNTEAFF
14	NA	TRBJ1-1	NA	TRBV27	TGTGCCAGCAGTCGGGAGGGACCCTTCACTGAAGCTTTCTTT	CASSREGPFTEAFF
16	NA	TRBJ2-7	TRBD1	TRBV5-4	TGTGCCAGCAGCATCTCCGGGACAGGGGGCGAGGACGAGCAGTACTTC	CASSISGTGGEDEQYF
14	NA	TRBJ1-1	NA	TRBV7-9	TGTGCCAGCAGCTTAGCCAAAGGAATCGCTGAAGCTTTCTTT	CASSLAKGIAEAFF
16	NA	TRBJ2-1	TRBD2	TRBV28	TGTGCCAGCAGTTTGACTAGCGGAAACTCCTACAATGAGCAGTTCTTC	CASSLTSGNSYNEQFF
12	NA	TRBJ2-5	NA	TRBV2	TGTGCCAGCAGTGGACCTCAAGAGACCCAGTACTTC	CASSGPQETQYF
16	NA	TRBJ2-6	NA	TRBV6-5	TGTGCCAGCAGTTACTCGGGGAGCTCTGGGGCCAACGTCCTGACTTTC	CASSYSGSSGANVLTF
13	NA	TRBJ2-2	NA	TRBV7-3	TGTGCCAGCAGCCGCGGGGCGACCGGGGAGCTGTTTTTT	CASSRGATGELFF
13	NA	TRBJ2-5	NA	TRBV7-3	TGTGCCAGCAGCCGGAGCCATCAAGAGACCCAGTACTTC	CASSRSHQETQYF
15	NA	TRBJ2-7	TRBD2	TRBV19	TGTGCCAGTAGTTCGGGAGGGACTAGCGGGCTCGAGCAGTACTTC	CASSSGGTSGLEQYF
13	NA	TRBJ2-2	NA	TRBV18	TGTGCCAGCTCACCACCGGTCAGTGCCGAGCTGTTTTTT	CASSPPVSAELFF
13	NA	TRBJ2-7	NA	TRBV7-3	TGTGCCAGCAGCCCGAGCGGGTCCTACGAGCAGTACTTC	CASSPSGSYEQYF
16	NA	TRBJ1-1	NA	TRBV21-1	TGTGCCAGCAGCAAAACGATGGGACAGGAGAACACTGAAGCTTTCTTT	CASSKTMGQENTEAFF
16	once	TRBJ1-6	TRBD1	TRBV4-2	TGTGCCAGCAGCCAAGATCTGGGACAGATCAATTCACCCCTCCACTTT	CASSQDLGQINSPLHF
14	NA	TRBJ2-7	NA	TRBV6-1	TGTGCCAGCAGGGGACTCTCCCGGGGCTACGAGCAGTACTTC	CASRGLSRGYEQYF
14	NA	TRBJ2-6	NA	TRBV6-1	TGTGCCAGCAGTCCTGTGACTGGGGCCAACGTCCTGACTTTC	CASSPVTGANVLTF
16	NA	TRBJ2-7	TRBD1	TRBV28	TGTGCCAGCAGCAACCCGCCGGGCAGGGGGCTCTACGAGCAGTACTTC	CASSNPPGRGLYEQYF
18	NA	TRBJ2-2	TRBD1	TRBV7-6	TGTGCCAGCAGCTTAGGTTGGGGACAGGGGGTTAACACCGGGGAGCTGTTTTTT	CASSLGWGQGVNTGELFF
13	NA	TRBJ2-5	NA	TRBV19	TGTGCCAGTAGCCGGGATTCTGAAGAGACCCAGTACTTC	CASSRDSEETQYF
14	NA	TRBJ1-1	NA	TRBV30	TGTGCCTGGAGGCCCCCCGGGGGGGGGACTGAAGCTTTCTTT	CAWRPPGGGTEAFF
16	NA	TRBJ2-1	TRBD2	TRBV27	TGTGCCAGCAGTAGAGCGGGAGGGAGCTCCTACAATGAGCAGTTCTTC	CASSRAGGSSYNEQFF
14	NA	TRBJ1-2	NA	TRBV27	TGTGCCAGCAGTTTATCGGGGGGTGCCTATGGCTACACCTTC	CASSLSGGAYGYTF
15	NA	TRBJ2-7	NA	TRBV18	TGTGCCAGCTCACCCAACGCAGGGGAACACTACGAGCAGTACTTC	CASSPNAGEHYEQYF
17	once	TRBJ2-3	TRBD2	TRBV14	TGTGCCAGCAGCCACGGACTAGCGGGACCCAGCACAGATACGCAGTATTTT	CASSHGLAGPSTDTQYF
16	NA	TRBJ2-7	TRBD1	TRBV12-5	TGTGCTAGTGGTTGGATTACCGGGACAGACGTTTACGAGCAGTACTTC	CASGWITGTDVYEQYF
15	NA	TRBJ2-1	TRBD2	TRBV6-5	TGTGCCAGCAGTCCCTCGACTAGCGGGCGCAATGAGCAGTTCTTC	CASSPSTSGRNEQFF
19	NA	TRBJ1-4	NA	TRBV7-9	TGTGCCAGCAGCTTAGCGGGGGTCAGGGATCCGGATGGCTATGAAAAACTGTTTTTT	CASSLAGVRDPDGYEKLFF
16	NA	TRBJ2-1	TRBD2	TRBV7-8	TGTGCCAGCAGCTTTTTTAGCGGGATCTCCTACAATGAGCAGTTCTTC	CASSFFSGISYNEQFF
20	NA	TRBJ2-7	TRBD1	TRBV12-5	TGTGCTAGTGGTTTGGTACTCGGGAGACAGGGGGAGACCCCTTTCTACGAGCAGTACTTC	CASGLVLGRQGETPFYEQYF
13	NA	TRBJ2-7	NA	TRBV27	TGTGCCAGCGGCAGGAGAGGCTGGCGCGAGCAGTACTTC	CASGRRGWREQYF
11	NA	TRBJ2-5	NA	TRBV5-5	TGTGCCAGCAGCGGAGGGGAGACCCAGTACTTC	CASSGGETQYF
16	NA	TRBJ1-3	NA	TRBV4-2	TGTGCCAGCAGCCAAGCTGACTCCCGCTCTGGAAACACCATATATTTT	CASSQADSRSGNTIYF
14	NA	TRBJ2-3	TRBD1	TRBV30	TGTGCCTGGAACCGGGACAGGGCCGCAGATACGCAGTATTTT	CAWNRDRAADTQYF
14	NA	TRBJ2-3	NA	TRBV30	TGTGCCTGGAGTGCGAGGCAGGCCACAGATACGCAGTATTTT	CAWSARQATDTQYF
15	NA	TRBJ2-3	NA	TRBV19	TGTGCCAGTAGTATAGGCCCCACTAGCACAGATACGCAGTATTTT	CASSIGPTSTDTQYF